This paragraph covers one TCR beta chain sequence. This record belongs to a study of shared clonotypes between healthy human individuals. Trimming took 5 bases from V and 9 from J; bases not matched to a gene: 15. From germline, CDR1 is MNHNS and CDR2 SASEGT. This CDR3 is built from 15 residues. TCRdb's table, derived via immunoSEQ multiplex PCR, lists solely in-frame clones and lacks some. This table has approximately 1.4 million clones, 95% to 99% appearing once. Sequencing was carried out using naive CD4+ T cells sorted from blood. Subset of the sample: CD45RA+ positively selected. The genes are TRBV6-1 and TRBJ2-7, with 8 bases aligning to TRBD1. This TCR came from a man aged 25 to 40 in good health. CDR3 region: CASSRQGASSFGQYF. The CDR3 DNA sequence: TGTGCCAGCAGTCGGCAGGGGGCCTCCTCCTTCGGGCAGTACTTC.